These T cell receptor beta chains were read from a single sample in a study of blood T cell repertoires in COVID-19. This table comes from immunoSEQ multiplex PCR, and its TCRdb copy is limited to in-frame clones, with some not included. Found here are about 36,000 clones, approximately 90% of them singletons; the top ten hold around 5%. Sequenced input: peripheral blood. These receptors all stem from a human donor in a cohort sampled during active COVID-19. The CDR3 runs from the conserved cysteine through the conserved F or W. D genes are given only for firm matches. A row's size may be missing; if present it is once, few, many or a size class.

TRBJ1-1 | NA | TRBV5-1 | NA | TGCGCCAGCAGCTTGACGGGGGGGAACACTGAAGCTTTCTTT | CASSLTGGNTEAFF
TRBJ1-2 | NA | TRBV9 | NA | TGTGCCAGCAGCGTAGTGCAGGGTGGCGGCTACACCTTC | CASSVVQGGGYTF
TRBJ2-7 | TRBD1 | TRBV29-1 | NA | TGCAGCGTTGGGGACAGGGGGTCCTACGAGCAGTACTTC | CSVGDRGSYEQYF
TRBJ2-7 | TRBD1 | TRBV29-1 | few | TGCAGCGCCGCAACAGGGGGCTTCGACTACGAGCAGTACTTC | CSAATGGFDYEQYF
TRBJ2-7 | NA | TRBV13 | NA | TGTGCCAGCAGCGGCCACAGGATATCCTACGAGCAGTACTTC | CASSGHRISYEQYF
TRBJ2-3 | NA | TRBV5-1 | once | TGCGCCAGCAGCTTGGTTGCAGGCACAGATACGCAGTATTTT | CASSLVAGTDTQYF
TRBJ1-1 | NA | TRBV4-1 | NA | TGCGCCAGCAGCCAAGCGGCGGGGCCGGAACCGAACACTGAAGCTTTCTTT | CASSQAAGPEPNTEAFF
TRBJ2-5 | NA | TRBV4-1 | NA | TGCGCCAGCAGCCAAGACAGGGGAATTTGGGAGACCCAGTACTTC | CASSQDRGIWETQYF
TRBJ2-3 | TRBD2 | TRBV2 | NA | TGTGCCAGCAAAACTAGCGGGAGCACAGATACGCAGTATTTT | CASKTSGSTDTQYF
TRBJ1-4 | NA | TRBV2 | NA | TGTGCCAGCAGCGTACACAGAGAGGGTGAAAAACTGTTTTTT | CASSVHREGEKLFF
TRBJ2-5 | TRBD2 | TRBV28 | NA | TGTGCCAGCAGCTTCACTAGCGGGCCTTCACGGACCCAGTACTTC | CASSFTSGPSRTQYF
TRBJ1-1 | NA | TRBV28 | NA | TGTGCCAGCAGTTTACAGGGGACGAGCGCTGAAGCTTTCTTT | CASSLQGTSAEAFF
TRBJ1-5 | NA | TRBV7-2 | few | TGTGCCAGCAGCTTACAGGGGAACAGTCGGCCCCAGCATTTT | CASSLQGNSRPQHF
TRBJ2-3 | NA | TRBV9 | NA | TGTGCCAGCAGCGTAGACAGGACAGATACGCAGTATTTT | CASSVDRTDTQYF
TRBJ2-1 | TRBD2 | TRBV9 | NA | TGTGCCAGCAGCGTAGGGCTAGCGGGAGTCAATGAGCAGTTCTTC | CASSVGLAGVNEQFF
TRBJ1-1 | NA | TRBV21-1 | NA | TGTGCCAGCAGTGACAGGGGGGACACTGAAGCTTTCTTT | CASSDRGDTEAFF
TRBJ1-5 | TRBD1 | TRBV30 | NA | TGTGCCTGGAGTGGAGGGACAGGCGGCAATCAGCCCCAGCATTTT | CAWSGGTGGNQPQHF
TRBJ2-1 | NA | TRBV6-5 | NA | TGTGCCAGCAGGGCATCTAATGAGCAGTTCTTC | CASRASNEQFF
TRBJ1-1 | TRBD1 | TRBV2 | NA | TGTGCCAGCAGTGGGGGCCCTGACAGGGGGCTGAACACTGAAGCTTTCTTT | CASSGGPDRGLNTEAFF
TRBJ1-5 | TRBD1 | TRBV6-1 | few | TGTGCCAGCAGTGAAGGGACAGGGGGCTTTCAGCCCCAGCATTTT | CASSEGTGGFQPQHF
TRBJ2-2 | TRBD1 | TRBV5-1 | NA | TGCGCCAGCAGCGGACAGGCGAACACCGGGGAGCTGTTTTTT | CASSGQANTGELFF
TRBJ2-2 | NA | TRBV4-3 | NA | TGCGCCAGCAGCCAAGATGTAAACACCGGGGAGCTGTTTTTT | CASSQDVNTGELFF
TRBJ2-3 | TRBD2 | TRBV28 | NA | TGTGCCAGCAGTTTATTTCGGCTAGCGGGAGCGGATACGCAGTATTTT | CASSLFRLAGADTQYF
TRBJ2-7 | TRBD2 | TRBV27 | NA | TGTGCCAGCAGTTTGCGGACTAGCGGGAGGGACGAGCAGTACTTC | CASSLRTSGRDEQYF
TRBJ1-2 | TRBD1 | TRBV29-1 | NA | TGCAGCGTTGACGGGGGACAGAAAAACTATGGCTACACCTTC | CSVDGGQKNYGYTF
TRBJ2-7 | TRBD1 | TRBV28 | NA | TGTGCCAGCAGTTTTGCGCGACAGGGAGCGTACGAGCAGTACTTC | CASSFARQGAYEQYF
TRBJ2-1 | NA | TRBV6-5 | NA | TGTGCCAGCAGTAGGTCCCAGGGAGGAAACAATGAGCAGTTCTTC | CASSRSQGGNNEQFF